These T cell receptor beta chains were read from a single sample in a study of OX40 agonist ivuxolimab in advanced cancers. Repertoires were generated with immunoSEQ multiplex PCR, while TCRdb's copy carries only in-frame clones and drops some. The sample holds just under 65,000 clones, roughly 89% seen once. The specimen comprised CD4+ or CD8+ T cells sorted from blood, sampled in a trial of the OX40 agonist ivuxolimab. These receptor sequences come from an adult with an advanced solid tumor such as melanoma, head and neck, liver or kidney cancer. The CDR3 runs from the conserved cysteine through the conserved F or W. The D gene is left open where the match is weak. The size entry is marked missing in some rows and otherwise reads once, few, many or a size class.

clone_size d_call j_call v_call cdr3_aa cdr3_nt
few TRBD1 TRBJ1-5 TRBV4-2 CASSHIAGTGGNQPQHF TGTGCCAGCAGCCACATAGCCGGGACAGGGGGCAATCAGCCCCAGCATTTT
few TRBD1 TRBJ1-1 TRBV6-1 CASSSGTANTEAFF TGTGCCAGCAGTTCCGGGACAGCGAACACTGAAGCTTTCTTT
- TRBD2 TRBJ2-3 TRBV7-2 CASSFDSGASTDTQYF TGTGCCAGCAGCTTCGATAGCGGGGCTAGCACAGATACGCAGTATTTT
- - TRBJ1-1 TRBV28 CASSRQATEAFF TGTGCCAGTTCCCGTCAAGCCACTGAAGCTTTCTTT
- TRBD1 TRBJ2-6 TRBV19 CASRDRDSGANVLTF TGTGCCAGCCGGGACAGGGACTCTGGGGCCAACGTCCTGACTTTC
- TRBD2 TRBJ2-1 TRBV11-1 CASSGGLASSYNEQFF TGTGCCAGCAGCGGGGGACTAGCGAGCTCCTACAATGAGCAGTTCTTC
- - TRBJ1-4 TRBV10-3 CAIRRDGSTNEKLFF TGTGCCATCAGACGGGACGGTTCAACTAATGAAAAACTGTTTTTT
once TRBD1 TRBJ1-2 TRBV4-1 CASSQGGQGARGYTF TGCGCCAGCAGCCAAGGTGGGCAGGGGGCGCGGGGCTACACCTTC
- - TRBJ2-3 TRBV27 CASSLLALGIGDTQYF TGTGCCAGCAGTTTGTTGGCGCTTGGTATTGGTGATACGCAGTATTTT
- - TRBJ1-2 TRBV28 CASSSSQGYGYGYTF TGTGCCAGCAGTTCCTCACAGGGCTACGGCTATGGCTACACCTTC
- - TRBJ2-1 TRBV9 CASSNGPTPYEQFF TGTGCCAGCAGCAACGGGCCGACCCCATATGAGCAGTTCTTC
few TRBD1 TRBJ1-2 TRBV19 CASSVTAGDSYGYTF TGTGCCAGTAGTGTCACCGCAGGGGACAGCTATGGCTACACCTTC
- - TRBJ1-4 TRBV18 CASSPSLATNEKLFF TGTGCCAGCTCACCATCTCTAGCAACTAATGAAAAACTGTTTTTT
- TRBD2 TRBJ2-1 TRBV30 CACLKTSGSYEQFF TGTGCCTGTTTAAAGACTAGCGGGAGCTATGAGCAGTTCTTC
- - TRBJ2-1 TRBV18 CASSPTGVVGNEQFF TGTGCCAGCTCACCGACGGGGGTCGTTGGCAATGAGCAGTTCTTC
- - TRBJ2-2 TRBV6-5 CASSPLVTGELFF TGTGCCAGCAGCCCTCTTGTAACCGGGGAGCTGTTTTTT
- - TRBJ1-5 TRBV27 CASSTTPQGVNQPQHF TGTGCCAGCAGTACGACCCCGCAGGGCGTCAATCAGCCCCAGCATTTT
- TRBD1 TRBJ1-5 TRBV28 CASSLFLGGNNQPQHF TGTGCCAGCAGTTTATTTTTAGGGGGCAACAATCAGCCCCAGCATTTT
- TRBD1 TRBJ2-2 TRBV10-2 CASSIQGANGELFF TGCGCCAGCAGCATACAGGGGGCGAACGGGGAGCTGTTTTTT
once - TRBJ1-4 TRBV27 CASRNQGFNEKLFF TGTGCCAGCAGGAACCAGGGATTCAACGAAAAACTGTTTTTT
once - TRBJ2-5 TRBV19 CASSPGAGAGETQYF TGTGCCAGTAGCCCAGGAGCCGGGGCTGGGGAGACCCAGTACTTC
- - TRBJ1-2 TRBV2 CASSRDNYGYTF TGTGCCAGTTCTCGGGACAACTATGGCTACACCTTC
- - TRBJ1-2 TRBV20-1 CSAKQGYGYTF TGCAGTGCTAAACAGGGCTATGGCTACACCTTC
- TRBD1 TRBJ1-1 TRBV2 CASSSGGTEAFF TGTGCCAGCAGCTCAGGGGGCACTGAAGCTTTCTTT
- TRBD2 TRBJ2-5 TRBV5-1 CASSSTAGVGETQYF TGCGCCAGCAGCTCTACAGCGGGAGTCGGGGAGACCCAGTACTTC
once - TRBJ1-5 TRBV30 CAWNTENQPQHF TGTGCCTGGAATACAGAGAATCAGCCCCAGCATTTT
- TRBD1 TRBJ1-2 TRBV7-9 CASSPPGQARSQGYTF TGTGCCAGCAGCCCTCCGGGACAGGCTCGATCACAGGGCTACACCTTC
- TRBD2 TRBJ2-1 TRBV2 CASYKAGWEQFF TGTGCCAGCTACAAAGCGGGATGGGAGCAGTTCTTC
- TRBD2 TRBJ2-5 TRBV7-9 CASRPPGLAGQETQYF TGTGCCAGCCGTCCTCCGGGACTAGCGGGCCAAGAGACCCAGTACTTC
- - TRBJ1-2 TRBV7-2 CASSLNRESGYTF TGTGCCAGCAGCTTGAACAGGGAGAGTGGCTACACCTTC
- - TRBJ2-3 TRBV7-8 CASSPRGMASRTDTQYF TGTGCCAGCAGCCCTAGGGGTATGGCATCCCGCACAGATACGCAGTATTTT
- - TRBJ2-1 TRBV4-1 CASSQGPGKELANEQFF TGCGCCAGCAGCCAAGGACCCGGGAAAGAACTAGCCAATGAGCAGTTCTTC
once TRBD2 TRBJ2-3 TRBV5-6 CASSTGLAGVDTQYF TGTGCCAGCAGCACAGGACTAGCGGGAGTTGATACGCAGTATTTT
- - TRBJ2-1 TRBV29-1 CSVAGRLSYNEQFF TGCAGCGTTGCTGGGCGCCTCTCCTACAATGAGCAGTTCTTC
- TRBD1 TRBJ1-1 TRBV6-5 CASITGTAENTEAFF TGTGCCAGCATTACTGGGACAGCAGAAAACACTGAAGCTTTCTTT
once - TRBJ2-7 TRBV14 CASSQDLSRAEQYF TGTGCCAGCAGCCAAGACCTGTCTCGTGCTGAGCAGTACTTC
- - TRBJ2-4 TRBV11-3 CASSLNRENIQYF TGTGCCAGCAGCTTGAACAGGGAAAACATTCAGTACTTC
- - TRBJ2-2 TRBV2 CASNPTGTGELFF TGTGCCAGCAACCCGACAGGCACCGGGGAGCTGTTTTTT
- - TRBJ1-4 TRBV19 CASSIQAHRGEKLFF TGTGCCAGTAGTATCCAAGCACATCGAGGCGAAAAACTGTTTTTT
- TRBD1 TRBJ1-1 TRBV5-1 CASSKNHGGGAGTEAFF TGCGCCAGCAGCAAAAACCATGGAGGGGGCGCGGGCACTGAAGCTTTCTTT
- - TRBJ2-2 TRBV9 CASSVELVLNTGELFF TGTGCCAGCAGCGTAGAACTAGTATTGAACACCGGGGAGCTGTTTTTT
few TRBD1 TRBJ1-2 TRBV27 CASSLSFPGQGYGYTF TGTGCCAGCAGTTTATCGTTTCCGGGACAGGGGTATGGCTACACCTTC
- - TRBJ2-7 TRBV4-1 CASSQGTGAPYEQYF TGCGCCAGCAGCCAAGGGACGGGAGCTCCCTACGAGCAGTACTTC
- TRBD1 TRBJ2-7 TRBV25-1 CASRPDRDSSYEQYF TGTGCCAGCAGACCAGACCGGGACAGCTCCTACGAGCAGTACTTC
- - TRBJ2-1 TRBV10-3 CAITRDLVYNEQFF TGTGCCATCACCCGGGACTTAGTTTACAATGAGCAGTTCTTC
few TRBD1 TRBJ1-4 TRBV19 CASSPKGQGRGGNEKLFF TGTGCCAGTAGTCCGAAGGGACAGGGGAGGGGAGGTAATGAAAAACTGTTTTTT
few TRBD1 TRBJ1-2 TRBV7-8 CASSPRTGAKGYGYTF TGTGCCAGCAGCCCGCGGACAGGGGCGAAGGGTTATGGCTACACCTTC
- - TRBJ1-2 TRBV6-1 CASSRRGSDGYTF TGTGCCAGCAGTCGTAGGGGGTCGGATGGCTACACCTTC
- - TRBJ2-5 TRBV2 CASSVGREETQYF TGTGCCAGCAGTGTGGGCAGGGAAGAGACCCAGTACTTC
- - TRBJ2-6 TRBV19 CASSPPLGSRSGANVLTF TGTGCCAGTAGCCCCCCACTGGGATCTCGCTCTGGGGCCAACGTCCTGACTTTC
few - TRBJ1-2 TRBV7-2 CASSGSGVNGYTF TGTGCCAGCAGCGGATCGGGGGTGAATGGCTACACCTTC
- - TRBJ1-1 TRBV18 CASSPPRDRGWTEAFF TGTGCCAGCTCACCACCCCGAGACAGAGGGTGGACTGAAGCTTTCTTT
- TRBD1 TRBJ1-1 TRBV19 CASSIQGAPNTEAFF TGTGCCAGTAGTATTCAGGGGGCCCCGAACACTGAAGCTTTCTTT